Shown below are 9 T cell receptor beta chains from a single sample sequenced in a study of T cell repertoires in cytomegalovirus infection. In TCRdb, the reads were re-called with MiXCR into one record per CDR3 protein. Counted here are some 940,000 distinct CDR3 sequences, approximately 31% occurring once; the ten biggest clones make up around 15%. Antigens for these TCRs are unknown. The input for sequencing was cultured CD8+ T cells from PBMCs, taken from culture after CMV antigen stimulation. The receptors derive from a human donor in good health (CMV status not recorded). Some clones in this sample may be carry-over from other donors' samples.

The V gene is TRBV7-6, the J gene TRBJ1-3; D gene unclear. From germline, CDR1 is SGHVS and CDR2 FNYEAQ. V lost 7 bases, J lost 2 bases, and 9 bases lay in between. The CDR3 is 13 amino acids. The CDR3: CASTDAPGNTIYF. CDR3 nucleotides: TGTGCCAGCACCGACGCCCCTGGAAACACCATATATTTT.

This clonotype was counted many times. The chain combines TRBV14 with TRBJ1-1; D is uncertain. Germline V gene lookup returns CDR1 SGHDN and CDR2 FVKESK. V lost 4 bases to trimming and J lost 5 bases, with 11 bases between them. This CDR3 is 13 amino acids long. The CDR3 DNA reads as TGTGCCAGCAGCCCTTATAGAACAACTGAAGCTTTCTTT. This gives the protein CASSPYRTTEAFF.

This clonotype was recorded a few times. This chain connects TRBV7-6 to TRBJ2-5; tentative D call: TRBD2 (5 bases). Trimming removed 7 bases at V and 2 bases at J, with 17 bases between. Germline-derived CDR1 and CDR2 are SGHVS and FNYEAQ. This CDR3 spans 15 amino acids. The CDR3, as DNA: TGTGCCAGCACTCCATATCCGGACTGGCAAGAGACCCAGTACTTC. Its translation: CASTPYPDWQETQYF.

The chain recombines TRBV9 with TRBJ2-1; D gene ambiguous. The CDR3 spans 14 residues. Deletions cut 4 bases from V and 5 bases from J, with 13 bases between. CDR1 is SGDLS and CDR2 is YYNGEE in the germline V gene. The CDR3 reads CASSLTPLNNEQFF. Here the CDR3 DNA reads TGTGCCAGCAGCTTAACCCCCCTTAACAATGAGCAGTTCTTC.

Here the CDR3 DNA reads TGTGCCAGCAGCGTAGACTTAAGTATTGGCACCGGGGAGCTGTTTTTT. This sequence encodes CASSVDLSIGTGELFF. J is TRBJ2-2 and V is TRBV9; D uncertain. V lost 0 bases and J 4 bases, leaving 13 bases between the germline ends. This CDR3 has 16 amino acids. Germline V lookup: CDR1 SGDLS, CDR2 YYNGEE.

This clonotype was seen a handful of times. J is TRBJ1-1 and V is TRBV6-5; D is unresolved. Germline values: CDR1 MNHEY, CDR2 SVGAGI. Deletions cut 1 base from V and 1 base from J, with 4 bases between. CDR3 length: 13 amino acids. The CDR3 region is CASSYFQNTEAFF. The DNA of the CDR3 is TGTGCCAGCAGTTACTTCCAGAACACTGAAGCTTTCTTT.

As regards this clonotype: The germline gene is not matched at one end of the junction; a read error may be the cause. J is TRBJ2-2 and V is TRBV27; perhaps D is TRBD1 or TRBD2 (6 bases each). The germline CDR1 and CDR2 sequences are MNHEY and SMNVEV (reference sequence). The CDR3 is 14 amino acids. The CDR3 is CASALSRDTGELFF. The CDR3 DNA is TGTGCCAGCGCCTTATCGCGGGACACTGGGGAGCTGTTTTTT.

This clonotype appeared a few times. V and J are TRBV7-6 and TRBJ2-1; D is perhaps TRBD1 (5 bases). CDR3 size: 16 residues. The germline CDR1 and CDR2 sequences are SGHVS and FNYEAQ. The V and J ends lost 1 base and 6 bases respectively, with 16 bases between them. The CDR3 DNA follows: TGTGCCAGCAGCTTAGACCTGAGGACAAGCCTCAATGAGCAGTTCTTC. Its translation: CASSLDLRTSLNEQFF.

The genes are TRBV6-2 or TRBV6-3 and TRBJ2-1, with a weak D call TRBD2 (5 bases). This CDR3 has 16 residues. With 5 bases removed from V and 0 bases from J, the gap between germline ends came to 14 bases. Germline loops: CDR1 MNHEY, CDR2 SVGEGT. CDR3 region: CASSAGGPFSYNEQFF. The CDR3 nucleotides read TGTGCCAGCAGTGCCGGAGGACCCTTCTCCTACAATGAGCAGTTCTTC.